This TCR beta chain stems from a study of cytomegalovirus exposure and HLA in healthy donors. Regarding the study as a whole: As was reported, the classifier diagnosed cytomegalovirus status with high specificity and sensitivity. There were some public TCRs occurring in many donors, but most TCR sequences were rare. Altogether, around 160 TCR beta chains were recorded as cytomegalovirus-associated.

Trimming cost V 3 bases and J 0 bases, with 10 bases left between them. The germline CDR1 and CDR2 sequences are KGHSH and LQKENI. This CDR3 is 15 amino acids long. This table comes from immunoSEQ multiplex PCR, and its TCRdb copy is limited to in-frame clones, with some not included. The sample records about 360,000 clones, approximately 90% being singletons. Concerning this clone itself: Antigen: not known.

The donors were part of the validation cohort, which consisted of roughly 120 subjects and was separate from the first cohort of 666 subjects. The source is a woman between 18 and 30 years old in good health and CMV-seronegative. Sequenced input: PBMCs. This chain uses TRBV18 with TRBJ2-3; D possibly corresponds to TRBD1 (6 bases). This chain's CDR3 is CASSPRQASTDTQYF. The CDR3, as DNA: TGTGCCAGCTCACCGAGACAGGCTAGCACAGATACGCAGTATTTT.